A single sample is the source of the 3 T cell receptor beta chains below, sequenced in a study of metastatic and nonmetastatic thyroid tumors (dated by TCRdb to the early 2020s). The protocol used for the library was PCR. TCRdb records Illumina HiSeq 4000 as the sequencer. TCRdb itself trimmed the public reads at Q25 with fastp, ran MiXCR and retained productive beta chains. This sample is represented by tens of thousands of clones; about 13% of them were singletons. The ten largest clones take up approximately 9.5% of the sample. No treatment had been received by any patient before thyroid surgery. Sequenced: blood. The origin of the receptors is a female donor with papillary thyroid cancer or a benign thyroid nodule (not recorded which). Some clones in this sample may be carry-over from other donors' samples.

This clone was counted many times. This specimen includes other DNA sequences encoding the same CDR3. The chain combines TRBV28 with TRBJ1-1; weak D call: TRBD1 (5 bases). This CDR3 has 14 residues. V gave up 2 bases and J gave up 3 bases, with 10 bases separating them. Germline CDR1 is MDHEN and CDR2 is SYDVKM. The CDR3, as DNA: TGTGCCAGCAGTTTAGAGGGGAGGGACACTGAAGCTTTCTTT. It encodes CASSLEGRDTEAFF.

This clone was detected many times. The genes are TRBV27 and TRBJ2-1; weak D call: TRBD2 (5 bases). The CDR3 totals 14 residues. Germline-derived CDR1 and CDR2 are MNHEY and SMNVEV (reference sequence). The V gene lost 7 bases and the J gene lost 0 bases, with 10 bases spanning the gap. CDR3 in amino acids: CASTLAGSYNEQFF. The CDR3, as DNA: TGTGCCAGCACTTTGGCGGGCTCCTACAATGAGCAGTTCTTC.

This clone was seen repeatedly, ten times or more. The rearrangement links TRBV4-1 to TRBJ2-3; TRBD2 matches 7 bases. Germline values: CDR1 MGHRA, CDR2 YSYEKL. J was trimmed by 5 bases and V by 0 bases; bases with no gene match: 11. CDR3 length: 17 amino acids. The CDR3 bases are TGCGCCAGCAGCCAAGATGGAGGGCGGGAGATCATAGATACGCAGTATTTT. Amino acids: CASSQDGGREIIDTQYF.